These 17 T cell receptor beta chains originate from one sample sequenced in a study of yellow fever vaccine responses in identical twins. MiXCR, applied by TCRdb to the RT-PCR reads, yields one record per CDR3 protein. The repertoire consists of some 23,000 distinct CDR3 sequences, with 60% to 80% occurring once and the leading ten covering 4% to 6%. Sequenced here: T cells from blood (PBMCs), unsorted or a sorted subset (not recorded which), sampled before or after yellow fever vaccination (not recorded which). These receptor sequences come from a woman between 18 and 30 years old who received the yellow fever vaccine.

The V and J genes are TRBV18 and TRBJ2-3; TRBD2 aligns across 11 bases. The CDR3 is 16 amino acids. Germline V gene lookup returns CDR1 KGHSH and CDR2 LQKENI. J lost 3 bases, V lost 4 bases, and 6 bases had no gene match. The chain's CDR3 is CASSRDSGRVTDTQYF. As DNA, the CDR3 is TGTGCCAGCTCACGTGATAGCGGGAGGGTGACAGATACGCAGTATTTT.

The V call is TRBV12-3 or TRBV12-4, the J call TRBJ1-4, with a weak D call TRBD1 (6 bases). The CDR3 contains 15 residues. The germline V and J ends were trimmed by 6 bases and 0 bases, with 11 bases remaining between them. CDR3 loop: CASSRTGTTNEKLFF. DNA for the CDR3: TGTGCCAGCAGCAGAACAGGGACAACTAATGAAAAACTGTTTTTT.

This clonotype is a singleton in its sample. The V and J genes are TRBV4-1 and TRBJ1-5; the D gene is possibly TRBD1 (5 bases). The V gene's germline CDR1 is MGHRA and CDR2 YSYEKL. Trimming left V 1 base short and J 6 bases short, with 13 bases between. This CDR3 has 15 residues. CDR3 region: CASSQALGEGQPQHF. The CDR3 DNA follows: TGCGCCAGCAGCCAAGCGTTAGGGGAGGGTCAGCCCCAGCATTTT.

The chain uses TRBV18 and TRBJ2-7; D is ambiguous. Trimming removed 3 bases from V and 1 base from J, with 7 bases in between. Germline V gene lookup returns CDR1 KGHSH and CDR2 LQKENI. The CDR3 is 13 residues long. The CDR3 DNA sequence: TGTGCCAGCTCACCCGGACCGTCCTACGAGCAGTACGTC. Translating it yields CASSPGPSYEQYV.

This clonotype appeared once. CDR3 amino acids: CASTPRSGTGGIEQYF. CDR3 nucleotides: TGTGCCAGCACCCCCCGATCCGGGACAGGGGGCATCGAGCAGTACTTC. The chain couples TRBV11-1 to TRBJ2-7; 12 nucleotides align to TRBD1. The CDR3 consists of 16 residues. The trim removed 7 bases at V and 6 bases at J, leaving 13 bases unmatched. CDR1 and CDR2 (germline): SGHAT, FQDESV (reference sequence).

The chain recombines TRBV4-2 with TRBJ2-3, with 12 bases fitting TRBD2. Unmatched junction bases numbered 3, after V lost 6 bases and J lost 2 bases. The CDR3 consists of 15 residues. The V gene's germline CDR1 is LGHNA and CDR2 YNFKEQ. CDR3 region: CASRGLAGSTDTQYF. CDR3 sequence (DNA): TGTGCCAGCAGAGGACTAGCGGGGTCCACAGATACGCAGTATTTT.

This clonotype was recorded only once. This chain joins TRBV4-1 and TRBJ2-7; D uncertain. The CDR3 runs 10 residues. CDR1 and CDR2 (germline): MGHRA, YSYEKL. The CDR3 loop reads CASSPSPTNV. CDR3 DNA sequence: TGCGCCAGCAGCCCATCACCCACTAACGTC.

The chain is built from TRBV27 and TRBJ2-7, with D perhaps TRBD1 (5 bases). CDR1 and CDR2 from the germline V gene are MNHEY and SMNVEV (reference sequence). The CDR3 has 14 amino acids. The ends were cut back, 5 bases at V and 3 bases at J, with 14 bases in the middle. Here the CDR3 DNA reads TGTGCCAGCAGTCCCCAGGGTCGGGTCTACGAGCAGTACTTC. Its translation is CASSPQGRVYEQYF.

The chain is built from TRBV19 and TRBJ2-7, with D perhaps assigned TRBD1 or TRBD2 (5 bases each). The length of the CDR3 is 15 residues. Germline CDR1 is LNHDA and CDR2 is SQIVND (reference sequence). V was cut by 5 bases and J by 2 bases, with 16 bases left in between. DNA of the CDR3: TGTGCCAGTAGTGCAACCGGGACCGCAACCTACGAGCAGTACTTC. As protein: CASSATGTATYEQYF. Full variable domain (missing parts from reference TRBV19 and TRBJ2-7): DGGITQSPKYLFRKEGQNVTLSCEQNLNHDAMYWYRQDPGQGLRLIYYSQIVNDFQKGDIAEGYSVSREKKESFPLTVTSAQKNPTAFYLCASSATGTATYEQYFGPGTRLTVT.

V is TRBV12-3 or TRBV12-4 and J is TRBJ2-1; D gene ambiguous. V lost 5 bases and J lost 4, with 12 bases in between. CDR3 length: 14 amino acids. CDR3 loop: CASSPSVNYNEQFF. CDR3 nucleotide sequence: TGTGCCAGCAGTCCTTCGGTAAATTACAATGAGCAGTTCTTC.

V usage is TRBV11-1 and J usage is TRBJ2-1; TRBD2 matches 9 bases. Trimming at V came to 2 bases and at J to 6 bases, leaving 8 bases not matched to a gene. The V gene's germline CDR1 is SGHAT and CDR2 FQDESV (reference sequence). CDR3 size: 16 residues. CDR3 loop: CASSLIVAGASNEQFF. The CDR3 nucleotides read TGTGCCAGCAGCTTAATAGTAGCGGGGGCCAGCAATGAGCAGTTCTTC.

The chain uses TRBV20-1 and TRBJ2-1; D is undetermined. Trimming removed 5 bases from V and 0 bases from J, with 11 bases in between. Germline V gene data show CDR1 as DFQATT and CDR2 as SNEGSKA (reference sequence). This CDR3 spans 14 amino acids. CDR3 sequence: CSAGLKSSYNEQFF. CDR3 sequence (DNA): TGCAGTGCTGGCTTAAAGAGCTCCTACAATGAGCAGTTCTTC.

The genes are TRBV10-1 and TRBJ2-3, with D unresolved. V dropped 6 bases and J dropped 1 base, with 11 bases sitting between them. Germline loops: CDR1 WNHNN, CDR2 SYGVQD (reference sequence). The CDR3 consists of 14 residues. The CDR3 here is CASSAVRGTDTQYF. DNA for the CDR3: TGCGCCAGCAGCGCCGTCCGGGGCACAGATACGCAGTATTTT.

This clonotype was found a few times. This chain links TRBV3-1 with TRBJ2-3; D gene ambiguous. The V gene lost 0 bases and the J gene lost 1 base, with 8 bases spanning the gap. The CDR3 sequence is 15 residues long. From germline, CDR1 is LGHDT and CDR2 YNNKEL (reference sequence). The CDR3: CASSQDLKRTDTQYF. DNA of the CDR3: TGTGCCAGCAGCCAAGATTTAAAGCGCACAGATACGCAGTATTTT.

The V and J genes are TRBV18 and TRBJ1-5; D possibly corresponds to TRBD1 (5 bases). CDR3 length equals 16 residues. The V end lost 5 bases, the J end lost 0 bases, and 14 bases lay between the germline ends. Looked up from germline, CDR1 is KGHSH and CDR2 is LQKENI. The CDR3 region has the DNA TGTGCCAGCTCATATGGGACCCCATATAGCAATCAGCCCCAGCATTTT. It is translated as CASSYGTPYSNQPQHF.

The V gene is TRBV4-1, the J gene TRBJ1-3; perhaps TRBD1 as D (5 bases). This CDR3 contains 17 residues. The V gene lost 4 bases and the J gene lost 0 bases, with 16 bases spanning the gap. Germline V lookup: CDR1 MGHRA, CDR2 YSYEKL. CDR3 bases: TGCGCCAGCAGCCGCCCGGCCCTGGGGCACTCTGGAAACACCATATATTTT. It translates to CASSRPALGHSGNTIYF.

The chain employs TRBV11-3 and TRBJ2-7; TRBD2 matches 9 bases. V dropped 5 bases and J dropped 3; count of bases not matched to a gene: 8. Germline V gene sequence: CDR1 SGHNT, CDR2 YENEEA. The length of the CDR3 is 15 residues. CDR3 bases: TGTGCCAGCAGCCGAGTAGCGGGGGCCTACTACGAGCAGTACTTC. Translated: CASSRVAGAYYEQYF.